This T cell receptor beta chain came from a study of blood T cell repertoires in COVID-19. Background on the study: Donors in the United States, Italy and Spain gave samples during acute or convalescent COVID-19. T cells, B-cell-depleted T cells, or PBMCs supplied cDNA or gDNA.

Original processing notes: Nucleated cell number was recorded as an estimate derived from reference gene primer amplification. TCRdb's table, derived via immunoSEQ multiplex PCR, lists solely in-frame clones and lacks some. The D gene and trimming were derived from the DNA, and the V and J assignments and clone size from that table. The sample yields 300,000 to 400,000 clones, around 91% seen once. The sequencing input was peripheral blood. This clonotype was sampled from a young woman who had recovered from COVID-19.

The CDR3 region has the DNA TGTGCCAGTAGTAGAAGGGCCGGGGACACTGAAGCTTTCTTT. This sequence encodes CASSRRAGDTEAFF. The J gene is TRBJ1-1, the V gene TRBV19; D is ambiguous. Germline values: CDR1 LNHDA, CDR2 SQIVND (reference sequence). The CDR3 sequence is 14 residues long. Trimming removed 4 bases from V and 3 bases from J, with 12 bases in between.